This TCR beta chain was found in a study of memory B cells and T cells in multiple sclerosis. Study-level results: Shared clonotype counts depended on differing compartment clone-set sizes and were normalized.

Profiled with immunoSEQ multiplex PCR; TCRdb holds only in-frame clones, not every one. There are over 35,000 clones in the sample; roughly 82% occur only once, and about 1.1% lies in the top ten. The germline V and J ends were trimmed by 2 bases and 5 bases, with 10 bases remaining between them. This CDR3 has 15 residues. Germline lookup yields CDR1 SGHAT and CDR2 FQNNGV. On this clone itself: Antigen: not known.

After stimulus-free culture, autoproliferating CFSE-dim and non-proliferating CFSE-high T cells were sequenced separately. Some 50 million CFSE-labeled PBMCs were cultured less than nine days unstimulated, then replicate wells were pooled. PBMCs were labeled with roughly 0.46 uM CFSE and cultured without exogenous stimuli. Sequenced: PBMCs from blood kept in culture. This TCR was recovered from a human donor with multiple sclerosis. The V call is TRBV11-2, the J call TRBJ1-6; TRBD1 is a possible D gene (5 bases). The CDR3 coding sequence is TGTGCCAGCAGCTTACGAGGGACGGATAATTCACCCCTCCACTTT. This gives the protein CASSLRGTDNSPLHF.